The 13 T cell receptor beta chains in this list originate from one sample, sequenced in a study of shared clonotypes between healthy human individuals. Profiling relied on immunoSEQ multiplex PCR, and the TCRdb table lists in-frame clones only, not all of them. The sample has around 1.9 million clones, 93% seen once. As defined, naive CD8 cells were CD45RO-negative and positively selected for CCR7, with terminally differentiated effector memory CD45RA+ cells excluded. Sequences were obtained from naive CD8+ T cells from PBMCs. Source of these receptors: a man younger than 35 in good health. Some clones in this sample may be carry-over from other donors' samples.

About this clone: This sample also contains other DNA sequences that code for the same CDR3. The V and J genes are TRBV27 and TRBJ2-1; TRBD2 aligns across 7 bases. The CDR3 contains 15 residues. Trimming removed 6 bases from V and 0 bases from J; junction bases left unmatched: 5. Germline-derived CDR1 and CDR2 are MNHEY and SMNVEV (reference sequence). Here the CDR3 DNA reads TGTGCCAGCAGCCTGCGGGGGAGCTCCTACAATGAGCAGTTCTTC. Protein product: CASSLRGSSYNEQFF.

The chain links TRBV15 to TRBJ2-7, with no clear D. This CDR3 is built from 15 residues. CDR1 and CDR2 (germline): LNHNV, YYDKDF (reference sequence). Trimming removed 1 base at V and 7 bases at J, with 17 bases between. The CDR3 loop is CATSRGSHRQGEQYF. The CDR3 nucleotides are TGTGCCACCAGCAGAGGATCACACCGACAAGGGGAGCAGTACTTC.

The chain joins TRBV7-9 to TRBJ1-5, with a possible D match to TRBD1 (6 bases). The V gene lost 1 base and the J gene lost 2 bases, with 9 bases spanning the gap. Germline V gene lookup returns CDR1 SEHNR and CDR2 FQNEAQ (reference sequence). The CDR3 sequence is 15 residues long. The CDR3 DNA is TGTGCCAGCAGCTTAGGCAGACAGGGCAATCAGCCCCAGCATTTT. As protein: CASSLGRQGNQPQHF.

This chain connects TRBV7-3 to TRBJ1-1; D not resolved. Germline V gene sequence: CDR1 SGHTA, CDR2 FQGTGA. V lost 1 base, J lost 0 bases, and 6 bases lay in between. The CDR3 consists of 14 residues. The CDR3 nucleotides are TGTGCCAGCAGCTTAATCACGGTGAACACTGAAGCTTTCTTT. It yields the protein CASSLITVNTEAFF.

Written as DNA, the CDR3 is TGTGCTAGTGGTTTGGGACACCTGAACACTGAAGCTTTCTTT. This sequence encodes CASGLGHLNTEAFF. The chain joins TRBV12-5 to TRBJ1-1; D gene uncertain. The CDR3 is 14 residues long. V was cut by 1 base and J by 0 bases, with 6 bases left in between. Germline-derived CDR1 and CDR2 are LGHNT and FRNRAP.

Notes on this clone: The sample has other DNA sequences that encode this CDR3 too. The CDR3 DNA reads as TGTGCCAGCAGCCTACGGGACAGCTACGAGCAGTACTTC. Translated, it gives CASSLRDSYEQYF. The chain combines TRBV5-8 with TRBJ2-7; 7 bases align to TRBD1. CDR3 length equals 13 residues. V lost 4 bases to trimming and J lost 3 bases; unmatched junction nucleotides: 4. Per the germline V gene, CDR1 is SGHTS and CDR2 is YDEGEE.

This chain uses TRBV2 with TRBJ2-7; 10 bases agree with TRBD1. J was trimmed by 7 bases and V by 6 bases; bases with no gene match: 27. The germline V gene has CDR1 SNHLY and CDR2 FYNNEI. The CDR3 covers 20 residues. CDR3 bases: TGTGCCAGCAGCTACACCCCGATCCCGACGGGACAGGGGTCGTTGAGGGAGCAGTACTTC. It is translated as CASSYTPIPTGQGSLREQYF.

V and J are TRBV5-1 and TRBJ1-1; D may be TRBD1 (6 bases). Trimming cost V 0 bases and J 6 bases, with 18 bases left between them. The germline gives CDR1 SGHRS, CDR2 YFSETQ. This CDR3 region has 16 residues. Here the CDR3 DNA reads TGCGCCAGCAGCTTGGCCGTTTTAGACAGGCTACCTGAAGCTTTCTTT. Translation gives CASSLAVLDRLPEAFF.

The J gene is TRBJ2-7, the V gene TRBV5-8, with 7 bases aligning to TRBD2. The CDR3 has 17 residues. The ends lost 4 bases at V and 6 bases at J; junction bases unmatched: 19. Germline-derived CDR1 and CDR2 are SGHTS and YDEGEE. This CDR3 reads CASSPPALADPEREQYF. The CDR3 coding sequence is TGTGCCAGCAGCCCGCCGGCGCTAGCGGACCCCGAACGCGAGCAGTACTTC.

On this clone: This sample includes further DNA sequences coding for the same CDR3. The chain carries TRBV28 and TRBJ1-1; D remains unclear. V was shortened by 3 bases and J by 2 bases, with 4 bases between the two germline ends. The CDR3 is made up of 12 amino acids. The V gene's germline CDR1 is MDHEN and CDR2 SYDVKM. This CDR3 reads CASSFGNTEAFF. The DNA of the CDR3 is TGTGCCAGCAGTTTTGGTAACACTGAAGCTTTCTTT.

The chain has TRBV6-5 and TRBJ2-7, with D perhaps TRBD2 (5 bases). This CDR3 spans 13 amino acids. Germline CDR1 reads MNHEY; CDR2 reads SVGAGI. V was clipped by 10 bases and J by 1 base, with 14 bases between them. This chain's CDR3 is CATGGLVSYEQYF. In nucleotides, the CDR3 is TGTGCCACCGGAGGTCTAGTTTCCTACGAGCAGTACTTC.

Worth noting for this clone: This CDR3 is also generated by other DNA sequences in the sample. This chain uses TRBV9 with TRBJ2-7; the D call may be TRBD1 or TRBD2 (5 bases each). V was cut by 0 bases and J by 2 bases, with 12 bases left in between. The CDR3 has 15 amino acids. From germline, CDR1 is SGDLS and CDR2 YYNGEE. The DNA of the CDR3 is TGTGCCAGCAGCGTAGCCGGGACCCCCACCTACGAGCAGTACTTC. Translated: CASSVAGTPTYEQYF.

V and J are TRBV7-6 and TRBJ2-2; D remains unclear. Trimming cost V 3 bases and J 8 bases, with 10 bases left between them. The CDR3 contains 13 residues. Germline V gene sequence: CDR1 SGHVS, CDR2 FNYEAQ. Here the CDR3 DNA reads TGTGCCAGCAGCTTCCAATTCCGTGGGGAGCTGTTTTTT. Translated: CASSFQFRGELFF.